Included here is one T cell receptor beta chain sequence, with context. The clone's antigen remains unknown. No base quality information exists; no much larger clone differs at one position. Donors formed part of the validation cohort, which comprised over a hundred subjects and was distinct from the first cohort of 670 or so subjects. Library preparation used the immunoSEQ multiplex PCR assay. Turning to the authors' computational methods: A statistical classification framework was built for diagnosing cytomegalovirus status from the catalog of TCR beta chain sequences. TCRdb holds this immuneACCESS table with in-frame rearrangements only. Some clones are missing; in checked studies, unresolved V genes explain under half, and the rest has no known cause. For V, J and clone size, that table is used; D and trimming come from the DNA. The sample data list hundreds of thousands of clones, and 75% to 90% of these were observed just once. Clones ranked in the top ten supply less than 1.5% of the sample.

Inclusive of the bounding cysteine and phenylalanine, the CDR3 is 15 residues long. Only the CDR3 DNA is retained, 45 bases long and in frame from the first base. In the germline V gene (reference sequence), CDR1 corresponds to SGHNT and CDR2 to YYREEE. V is cut back by 0 bases and J by 1 base, with 0 bases in the junction unmatched. This entry comes from a study of cytomegalovirus exposure and HLA in healthy donors (TCRdb year 2017). With regard to the full study: According to a later analysis, the roughly 130 validation repertoires were produced on the same platform as the roughly 600 repertoires of the first cohort. A separate validation cohort of more than 100 different subjects was used in addition to the roughly 620-subject first cohort. High-throughput TCR immunosequencing, statistical association of individual TCRs with disease status, and machine learning were combined to predict cytomegalovirus infection status. The study aimed to test whether cataloging public T cell receptors could reveal signatures of past pathogen exposure.

Broader findings and caveats from the paper: Of the cluster scores, 90% to 95% were above 0 in a later analysis, which found that TCRs clustered in the first cohort also tended to co-occur in the approximately 110 validation repertoires. While some public TCRs were present in many individuals, most TCR sequences turned up only very rarely across donors. It was suggested by the authors that the approach could potentially be generalized to other disease states and immunological phenotypes. In the study, 150 to 200 TCR beta chains were listed as associated with cytomegalovirus. In both the original and validation cohorts, the classifier was reported to diagnose cytomegalovirus status with high specificity and sensitivity. All 120 or so repertoires were used to score co-occurrence in the validation cohort in a later analysis, because that analysis had no HLA typing for the cohort. In vitro tests confirmed that three of the cytomegalovirus-associated TCR beta chains recognize cytomegalovirus antigens.

The V gene is TRBV5-4 and the J gene is TRBJ1-2, with 10 bases aligning to TRBD1. Sequences were obtained from PBMCs. This sequence was found in a woman under 40 in good health and CMV-seropositive. The nucleotide sequence is TGTGCCAGCAGCTTGGGGGACAGGGGTAACTATGGCTACACCTTC. It is translated as CASSLGDRGNYGYTF.